This entry lists 22 T cell receptor beta chains sequenced from one sample in a study of siplizumab effects on memory and regulatory T cells. The repertoire was sequenced with immunoSEQ multiplex PCR; TCRdb's copy has only in-frame clones and lacks some. The sample has around 78,000 clones; under 95% are singletons. Sequencing input: CD8+ T cells sorted from blood. The receptors here all came from a human donor in good health.

CDR3 sequence (DNA): TGTGCCAGCAGCTTCCTTAGCGGGGAGAACACCGGGGAGCTGTTTTTT. This encodes CASSFLSGENTGELFF. The V gene is TRBV7-6, the J gene TRBJ2-2; 8 bases align to TRBD2. The CDR3 runs 16 residues. After removal of 3 bases from V and 1 base from J, the junction contained 4 bases not matched to a gene. Germline V gives CDR1 SGHVS, CDR2 FNYEAQ. The variable domain in full, with the rest retrieved from reference TRBV7-6 and TRBJ2-2, is GAGVSQSPRYKVTKRGQDVALRCDPISGHVSLYWYRQALGQGPEFLTYFNYEAQQDKSGLPNDRFSAERPEGSISTLTIQRTEQRDSAMYRCASSFLSGENTGELFFGEGSRLTVL.

V and J are TRBV5-1 and TRBJ2-5; D is ambiguous. There are 16 residues in the CDR3. Germline V gene data show CDR1 as SGHRS and CDR2 as YFSETQ. The V gene lost 0 bases and the J gene lost 2 bases, with 14 bases spanning the gap. The chain's CDR3 is CASSLDNYKIQETQYF. The DNA of the CDR3 is TGCGCCAGCAGCTTGGATAATTACAAGATTCAAGAGACCCAGTACTTC.

V and J are TRBV6-6 and TRBJ1-4; 7 nucleotides align to TRBD1. After removal of 6 bases from V and 8 bases from J, the junction contained 15 bases not matched to a gene. The CDR3 is 16 amino acids. CDR1 is MNHNY, CDR2 SVGAGI, per germline (reference sequence). CDR3 in amino acids: CASRGGQPPGEEKLFF. The CDR3 nucleotides read TGTGCCAGCAGAGGGGGACAGCCTCCAGGAGAGGAAAAACTGTTTTTT.

This chain joins TRBV4-1 and TRBJ2-1; 8 nucleotides line up with TRBD1. From germline, CDR1 is MGHRA and CDR2 YSYEKL. V trimming: 6 bases; J trimming: 5 bases; junction bases outside the gene matches: 0. The CDR3 is 12 residues long. CDR3 DNA: TGCGCCAGCAGGGACAGGGACAATGAGCAGTTCTTC. Protein sequence: CASRDRDNEQFF.

V is TRBV6-1 and J is TRBJ1-1; the D gene is possibly TRBD1 (6 bases). This CDR3 is 16 amino acids long. Germline V CDR1 and CDR2: MNHNS, SASEGT. V shed 2 bases and J shed 3 bases, with 16 bases lying between them. The CDR3 reads CASSEPRRGLDTEAFF. The CDR3, as DNA: TGTGCCAGCAGTGAACCCCGGAGGGGGTTGGACACTGAAGCTTTCTTT.

V and J are TRBV10-2 and TRBJ1-5; TRBD1 aligns across 7 bases. V was clipped by 7 bases and J by 0 bases; unmatched bases: 6. CDR1 and CDR2 (germline): WSHSY, SAAADI. This CDR3 has 15 residues. CDR3 nucleotides: TGCGCCAGCACTCCCGGACAGGATAGCAATCAGCCCCAGCATTTT. Its translation is CASTPGQDSNQPQHF.

In DNA, the CDR3 is TGTGCCAGCAGTGAAGCGTCTCCCCGTGGCCAAGAGACCCAGTACTTC. Its protein product is CASSEASPRGQETQYF. This chain connects TRBV2 to TRBJ2-5; D remains ambiguous. V was shortened by 0 bases and J by 1 base, with 12 bases between the two germline ends. This CDR3 region has 16 residues. Germline CDR1 is SNHLY and CDR2 is FYNNEI.

The rearrangement links TRBV10-3 to TRBJ1-1; a possible D gene is TRBD1 (5 bases). CDR3 size: 13 residues. V gave up 1 base and J gave up 5 bases, with 8 bases separating them. Germline values: CDR1 ENHRY, CDR2 SYGVKD. The CDR3 protein is CAISEYGGTEAFF. As DNA, the CDR3 is TGTGCCATCAGTGAGTATGGGGGAACTGAAGCTTTCTTT.

The count of this clone is one. This chain uses TRBV5-1 with TRBJ1-1, with D hard to call. With 2 bases removed from V and 0 bases from J, the gap between germline ends came to 11 bases. Germline CDR1 SGHRS, CDR2 YFSETQ. The CDR3 spans 15 residues. CDR3 sequence reads: CASSFDKLMNTEAFF. The CDR3 coding sequence is TGCGCCAGCAGCTTCGACAAACTCATGAACACTGAAGCTTTCTTT.

The V call is TRBV9, the J call TRBJ1-2; TRBD1 matches at 10 bases. Germline CDR1 SGDLS, CDR2 YYNGEE. This CDR3 contains 13 residues. The V and J ends lost 4 bases and 6 bases, in that order; junction bases with no gene match: 3. CDR3 nucleotides: TGTGCCAGCAGCTCTGGACAGGGGGATGGCTACACCTTC. It translates to CASSSGQGDGYTF. Complete variable domain (other parts from reference TRBV9 and TRBJ1-2): DSGVTQTPKHLITATGQRVTLRCSPRSGDLSVYWYQQSLDQGLQFLIQYYNGEERAKGNILERFSAQQFPDLHSELNLSSLELGDSALYFCASSSGQGDGYTFGSGTRLTVV.

Here the CDR3 reads CASSLVGGGAYNEQFF. CDR3 nucleotide sequence: TGTGCCAGCAGCTTAGTAGGCGGGGGAGCTTACAATGAGCAGTTCTTC. The chain couples TRBV7-8 to TRBJ2-1; 7 nucleotides match TRBD2. Germline CDR1 is SGHVS and CDR2 is FQNEAQ. J gave up 4 bases and V 1 base, and 7 bases lay outside the gene matches. The CDR3 totals 16 residues.

A remark on this clone: The same CDR3 also results from other DNA sequences found in this sample. The rearrangement uses TRBV19 and TRBJ1-1; D not certain. Trimming removed 1 base at V and 1 base at J, with 4 bases between. This CDR3 contains 13 residues. Germline V lookup: CDR1 LNHDA, CDR2 SQIVND (reference sequence). The CDR3 sequence is CASSIGGNTEAFF. CDR3 nucleotides: TGTGCCAGTAGTATAGGAGGGAACACTGAAGCTTTCTTT.

This clone showed up just once. The chain joins TRBV6-5 to TRBJ1-2; TRBD1 matches at 7 bases. Germline CDR1 and CDR2: MNHEY and SVGAGI. With V trimmed by 1 base and J by 4 bases, 6 bases remained unmatched. CDR3 length: 15 amino acids. This CDR3 reads CASSYFRGAPYGYTF. The CDR3 nucleotides are TGTGCCAGCAGTTACTTCAGGGGGGCGCCCTATGGCTACACCTTC.

This clone was found once. The chain combines TRBV10-3 with TRBJ1-2; D possibly corresponds to TRBD1 (5 bases). This CDR3 is built from 15 residues. Trimming removed 1 base from V and 0 bases from J, with 9 bases in between. Germline V gene data show CDR1 as ENHRY and CDR2 as SYGVKD. CDR3 in DNA: TGTGCCATCAGTGAGTTCGGGGGACCTAACTATGGCTACACCTTC. Amino acids: CAISEFGGPNYGYTF.

The chain recombines TRBV19 with TRBJ1-2; no firm D call. This CDR3 region has 14 residues. Looked up from germline, CDR1 is LNHDA and CDR2 is SQIVND (reference sequence). The V gene lost 3 bases and the J gene lost 2 bases, with 10 bases spanning the gap. The CDR3 coding sequence is TGTGCCAGTAGTATGGAGGGTTGGAACTATGGCTACACCTTC. Amino acids: CASSMEGWNYGYTF.

The rearrangement links TRBV5-6 to TRBJ2-7; D is possibly TRBD2 (6 bases). V was shortened by 2 bases and J by 3 bases, with 15 bases between the two germline ends. Germline V lookup: CDR1 SGHDT, CDR2 YYEEEE. The CDR3 runs to 15 residues. In nucleotides, the CDR3 is TGTGCCAGCAGCTTTGGGGCGACTAGGGACTACGAGCAGTACTTC. Protein: CASSFGATRDYEQYF.

The V call is TRBV27, the J call TRBJ2-1, with 8 bases identical to TRBD1. V lost 2 bases and J lost 9; bases outside the gene matches: 9. The length of the CDR3 is 15 residues. Germline loops: CDR1 MNHEY, CDR2 SMNVEV (reference sequence). CDR3 nucleotide sequence: TGTGCCAGCAGTTTAGATGGGACAGGCTCTCGTGAGCAGTTCTTC. Translated: CASSLDGTGSREQFF.

This clone was recorded once. The chain employs TRBV30 and TRBJ1-4; D possibly corresponds to TRBD1 (5 bases). Germline CDR1 GTSNPN, CDR2 SVGIG (reference sequence). With 1 base removed from V and 11 bases from J, the gap between germline ends came to 14 bases. CDR3 length: 13 amino acids. CDR3 loop: CAWSALGGDKLFF. DNA of the CDR3: TGTGCCTGGAGTGCCCTAGGCGGGGACAAACTGTTTTTT.

J is TRBJ1-2 and V is TRBV4-1; D is unresolved. Trimming pared 0 bases from V and 4 bases from J, leaving 12 bases between. Germline assignment: CDR1 MGHRA and CDR2 YSYEKL. The CDR3 loop spans 15 amino acids. The CDR3 is CASSQDFPGVYGYTF. Written as DNA, the CDR3 is TGCGCCAGCAGCCAAGACTTCCCAGGTGTCTATGGCTACACCTTC.

The chain recombines TRBV5-6 with TRBJ2-7, with D possibly being TRBD1 or TRBD2 (6 bases each). The CDR3 sequence is 16 residues long. V lost 4 bases and J lost 0, with 17 bases in between. CDR1 SGHDT and CDR2 YYEEEE come from the germline V gene. The CDR3 region is CASSPTSGDTSYEQYF. DNA of the CDR3: TGTGCCAGCAGCCCAACCTCGGGGGACACCTCCTACGAGCAGTACTTC.

This sequence joins TRBV27 and TRBJ2-1, with 13 bases matching TRBD2. With 3 bases clipped from V and 6 bases from J, the junction kept 5 bases outside the gene matches. The CDR3 is 16 residues long. Germline CDR1 reads MNHEY; CDR2 reads SMNVEV (reference sequence). The CDR3 sequence is CASSLSGTSGINEQFF. The DNA of the CDR3 is TGTGCCAGCAGTTTGTCCGGGACTAGCGGGATCAATGAGCAGTTCTTC.

The chain links TRBV18 to TRBJ2-1, with D tentatively TRBD2 (6 bases). Trimming stripped 3 bases from V and 4 bases from J, with 16 bases between. This CDR3 region has 16 residues. Per the germline V gene, CDR1 is KGHSH and CDR2 is LQKENI. CDR3 coding DNA: TGTGCCAGCTCACCCCGGCCGGACGGGGGTTACAATGAGCAGTTCTTC. It encodes CASSPRPDGGYNEQFF.